This record concerns one T cell receptor (beta chain) sequence. Its antigen is as yet unknown. These data are taken from a study of T cell responses to AZD1222 COVID-19 vaccine. With 4 bases removed from V and 2 bases from J, the gap between germline ends came to 10 bases. CDR3 size: 13 residues. CDR1 and CDR2 from the germline V gene are SGHDT and YYEEEE. Regarding the study as a whole: Baseline testing showed seropositivity in only six or seven AZD1222 recipients.

Using immunoSEQ multiplex PCR, the repertoire was profiled, and TCRdb retains in-frame clones only, with some absent. The sample has roughly 120,000 clones, approximately 94% seen once; the top ten hold approximately 5%. The clonotype comes from an adult who received the AZD1222 COVID-19 vaccine. This sequence joins TRBV5-6 and TRBJ2-7; no clear D gene. The sequencing used peripheral blood, collected 28 days after the second AZD1222 dose. The CDR3 reads CASSAGSAYEQYF. The DNA of the CDR3 is TGTGCCAGCAGCGCCGGGTCCGCCTACGAGCAGTACTTC.